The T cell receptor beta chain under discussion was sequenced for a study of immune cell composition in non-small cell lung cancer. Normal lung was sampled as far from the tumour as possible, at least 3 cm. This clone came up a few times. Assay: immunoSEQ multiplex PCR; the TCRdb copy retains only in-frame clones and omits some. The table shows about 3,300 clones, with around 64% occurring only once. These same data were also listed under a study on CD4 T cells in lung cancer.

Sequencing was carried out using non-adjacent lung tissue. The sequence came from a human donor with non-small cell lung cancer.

CDR3 in amino acids: CASSPAGQGTPYEQYV. As DNA, the CDR3 is TGTGCCAGCTCACCAGCGGGACAGGGGACACCCTACGAGCAGTACGTC. V gene TRBV18 combines with J gene TRBJ2-7, with 10 bases matching TRBD1. Unmatched junction bases numbered 6, after V lost 2 bases and J lost 2 bases. Germline V gene lookup returns CDR1 KGHSH and CDR2 LQKENI. The CDR3 sequence is 16 residues long.